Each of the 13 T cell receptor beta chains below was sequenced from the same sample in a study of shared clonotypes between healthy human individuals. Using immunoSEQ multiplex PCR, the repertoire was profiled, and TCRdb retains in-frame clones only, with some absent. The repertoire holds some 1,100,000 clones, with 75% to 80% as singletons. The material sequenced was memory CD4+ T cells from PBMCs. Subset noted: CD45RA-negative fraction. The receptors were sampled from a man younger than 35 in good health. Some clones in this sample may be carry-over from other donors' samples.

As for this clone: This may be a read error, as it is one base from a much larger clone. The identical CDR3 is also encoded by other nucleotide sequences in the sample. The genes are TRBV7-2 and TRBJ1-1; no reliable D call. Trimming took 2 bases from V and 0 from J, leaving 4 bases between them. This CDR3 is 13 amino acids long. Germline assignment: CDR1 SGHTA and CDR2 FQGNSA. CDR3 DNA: TGTGCCAGCAGCTTAAGGATGAACACTGAAGCTTTCTTT. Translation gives CASSLRMNTEAFF.

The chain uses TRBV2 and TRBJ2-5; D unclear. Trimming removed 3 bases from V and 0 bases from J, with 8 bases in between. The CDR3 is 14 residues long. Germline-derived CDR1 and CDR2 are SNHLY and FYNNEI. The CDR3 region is CASSESPYQETQYF. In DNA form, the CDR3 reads TGTGCCAGCAGTGAGAGCCCCTACCAAGAGACCCAGTACTTC.

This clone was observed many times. The CDR3 here is CASSWRPVNEQYF. The CDR3 bases are TGTGCCAGCAGCTGGCGGCCGGTGAACGAGCAGTACTTC. The chain recombines TRBV5-8 with TRBJ2-7; no firm D call. Germline V gene data show CDR1 as SGHTS and CDR2 as YDEGEE. The CDR3 extends over 13 amino acids. Trimming stripped 3 bases from V and 5 bases from J, with 12 bases between.

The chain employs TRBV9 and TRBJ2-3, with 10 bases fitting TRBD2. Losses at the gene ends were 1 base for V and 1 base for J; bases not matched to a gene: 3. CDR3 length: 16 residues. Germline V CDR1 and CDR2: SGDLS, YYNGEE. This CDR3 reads CASSVLGTSGTDTQYF. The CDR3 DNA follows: TGTGCCAGCAGCGTACTTGGGACTAGCGGCACAGATACGCAGTATTTT.

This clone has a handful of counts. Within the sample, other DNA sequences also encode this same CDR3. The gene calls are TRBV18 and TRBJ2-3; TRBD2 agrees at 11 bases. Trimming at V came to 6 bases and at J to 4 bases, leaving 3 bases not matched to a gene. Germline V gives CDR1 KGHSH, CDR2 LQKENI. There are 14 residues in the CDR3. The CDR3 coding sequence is TGTGCCAGCTCGCCGGGACTAGCGGCAGATACGCAGTATTTT. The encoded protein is CASSPGLAADTQYF. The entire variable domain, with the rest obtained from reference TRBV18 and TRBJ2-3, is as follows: NAGVMQNPRHLVRRRGQEARLRCSPMKGHSHVYWYRQLPEEGLKFMVYLQKENIIDESGMPKERFSAEFPKEGPSILRIQQVVRGDSAAYFCASSPGLAADTQYFGPGTRLTVL.

The CDR3 region is CASSYRLNRAQGSGELFF. The DNA for the CDR3 is TGTGCCAGCAGTTACCGCCTGAACAGGGCCCAGGGTTCCGGGGAGCTGTTTTTT. This sequence joins TRBV11-2 and TRBJ2-2; weak D call: TRBD1 (6 bases). The CDR3 covers 18 residues. Germline V gene lookup returns CDR1 SGHAT and CDR2 FQNNGV. V was clipped by 6 bases and J by 6 bases, with 26 bases between them.

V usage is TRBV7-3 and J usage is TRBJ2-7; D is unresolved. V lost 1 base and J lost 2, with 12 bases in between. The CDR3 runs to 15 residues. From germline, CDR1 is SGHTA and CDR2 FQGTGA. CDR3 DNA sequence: TGTGCCAGCAGCTTAAGCCACGAGGAGACCTACGAGCAGTACTTC. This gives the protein CASSLSHEETYEQYF.

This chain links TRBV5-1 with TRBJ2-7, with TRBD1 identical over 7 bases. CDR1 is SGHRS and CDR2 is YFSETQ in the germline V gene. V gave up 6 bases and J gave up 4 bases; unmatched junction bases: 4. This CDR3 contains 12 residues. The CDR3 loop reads CASNRGGYEQYF. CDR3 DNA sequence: TGCGCCAGCAACAGGGGCGGGTACGAGCAGTACTTC.

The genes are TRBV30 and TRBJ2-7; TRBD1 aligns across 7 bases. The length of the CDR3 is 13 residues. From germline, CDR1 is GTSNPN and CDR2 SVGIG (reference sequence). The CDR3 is CAWAGGQSYEQYF. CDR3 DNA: TGTGCTTGGGCTGGGGGACAGAGCTACGAGCAGTACTTC.

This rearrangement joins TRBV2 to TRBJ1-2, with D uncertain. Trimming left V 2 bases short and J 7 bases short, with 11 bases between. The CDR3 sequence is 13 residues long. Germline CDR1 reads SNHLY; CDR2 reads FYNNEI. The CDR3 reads CASSEIVGPGYTF. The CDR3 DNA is TGTGCCAGCAGTGAAATAGTAGGGCCTGGCTACACCTTC.

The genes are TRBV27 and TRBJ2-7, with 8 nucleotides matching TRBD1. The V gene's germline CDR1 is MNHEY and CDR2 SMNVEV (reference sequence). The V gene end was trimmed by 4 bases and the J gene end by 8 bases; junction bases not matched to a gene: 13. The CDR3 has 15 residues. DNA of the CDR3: TGTGCCAGCAGTTCCCGGACAGGGACCATCTCCAAGCAGTACTTC. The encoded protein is CASSSRTGTISKQYF.

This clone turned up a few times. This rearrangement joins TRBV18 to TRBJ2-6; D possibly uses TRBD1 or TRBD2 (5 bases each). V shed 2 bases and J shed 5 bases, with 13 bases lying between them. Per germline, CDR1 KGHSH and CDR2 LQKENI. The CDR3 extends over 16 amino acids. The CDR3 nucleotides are TGTGCCAGCTCACCAGGGGGTTCCCTCTGGGCCAACGTCCTGACTTTC. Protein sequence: CASSPGGSLWANVLTF. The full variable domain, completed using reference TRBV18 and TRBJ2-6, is NAGVMQNPRHLVRRRGQEARLRCSPMKGHSHVYWYRQLPEEGLKFMVYLQKENIIDESGMPKERFSAEFPKEGPSILRIQQVVRGDSAAYFCASSPGGSLWANVLTFGAGSRLTVL.

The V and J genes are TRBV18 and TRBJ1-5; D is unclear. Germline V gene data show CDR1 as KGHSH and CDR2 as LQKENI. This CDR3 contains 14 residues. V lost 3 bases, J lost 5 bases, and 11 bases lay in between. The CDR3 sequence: CASSPGQTDQPQHF. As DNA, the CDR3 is TGTGCCAGCTCACCCGGGCAAACCGATCAGCCCCAGCATTTT.